This T cell receptor (beta chain) was recorded in a study of T cells after yellow fever vaccination. Study-level findings and limits: Post-booster repertoires again held most primary-vaccination clones (roughly 96% CD4, about 90% CD8). The study noted that FACS-sorted repertoires could contain abundant clonotypes contaminating from the bulk population.

UMIs and a universal primer site were added when TCR cDNA was made by 5'RACE template switching. Each CDR3 protein is one row after TCRdb ran MiXCR on the 5' RACE reads. The sample has around 320,000 distinct CDR3 sequences; approximately 4.3% are singletons. This clonotype has just a few counts. What it binds is unknown. The germline V gene has CDR1 LGHNA and CDR2 YSLEER. V lost 0 bases and J 7 bases, leaving 9 bases between the germline ends. The CDR3 contains 13 residues. The TCR was taken from a man younger than 30 who received the YFV17D yellow fever vaccine. The genes are TRBV4-3 and TRBJ1-1; no clear D gene. Sequenced material: PBMCs, taken 15 days after the yellow fever booster vaccination. Here the CDR3 DNA reads TGCGCCAGCAGCCAAGATCTCGCTGGTGAAGCTTTCTTT. Translated: CASSQDLAGEAFF.